This T cell receptor (beta chain) was documented in a study of blood T cell repertoires in COVID-19. The V end was cut by 6 bases, the J end by 4 bases, with 13 bases between. CDR3 length: 14 amino acids. Germline loops: CDR1 MDHEN, CDR2 SYDVKM. Sequencing used immunoSEQ multiplex PCR; TCRdb keeps in-frame clones, though not all of them. The profile shows 70,000 to 90,000 clones, 70% to 90% of them singletons. This chain connects TRBV28 to TRBJ1-5, with D hard to call. Material for sequencing was peripheral blood. This receptor was taken from an elderly man with COVID-19, enrolled during active disease. The CDR3 loop is CASRRGNTNQPQHF. The CDR3 bases are TGTGCCAGCAGAAGAGGGAACACGAATCAGCCCCAGCATTTT.